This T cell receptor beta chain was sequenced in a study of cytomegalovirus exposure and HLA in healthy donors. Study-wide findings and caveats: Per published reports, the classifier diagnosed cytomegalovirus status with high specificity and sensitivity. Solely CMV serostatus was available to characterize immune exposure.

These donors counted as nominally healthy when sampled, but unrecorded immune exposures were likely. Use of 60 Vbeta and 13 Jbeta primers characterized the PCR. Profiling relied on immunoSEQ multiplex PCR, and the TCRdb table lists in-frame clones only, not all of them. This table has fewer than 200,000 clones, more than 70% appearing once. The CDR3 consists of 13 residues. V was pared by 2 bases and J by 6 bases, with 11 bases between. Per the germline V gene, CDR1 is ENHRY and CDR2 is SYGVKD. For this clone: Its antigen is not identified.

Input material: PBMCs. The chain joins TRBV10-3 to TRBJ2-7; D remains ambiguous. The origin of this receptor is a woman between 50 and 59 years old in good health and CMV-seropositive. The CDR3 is CAISEPQRSEQYF. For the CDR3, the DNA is TGTGCCATCAGTGAGCCTCAGCGAAGCGAGCAGTACTTC.